Following are 23 T cell receptor beta chains from one sample sequenced in a study of blood T cells in healthy people across ages. Primed by a sample-barcoded 5' primer and a J-beta primer mix, a second PCR proceeded for about 7 to 11 cycles. TCRdb re-analysed the 5' RACE reads in MiXCR, keeping a single row per CDR3 protein. The table includes approximately 770,000 distinct CDR3 sequences, roughly 60% detected once. Sequencing was done on a sample of blood. The receptors derive from a man aged 25-45 years in good health.

The V and J genes are TRBV29-1 and TRBJ2-5, with 11 bases that match TRBD2. The DNA end lines up better with TRBJ2-7; the J call may be wrong. The CDR3 extends over 15 amino acids. Germline V gives CDR1 SQVTM, CDR2 ANQGSEA. CDR3 sequence reads: CSVQRGLAGHYEQYF. For the CDR3, the DNA is TGCAGCGTTCAACGTGGACTAGCGGGTCATTACGAGCAGTACTTC.

Note on this clonotype: A much larger clone lies a single base off, so this may be a read error. The chain uses TRBV20-1 and TRBJ2-5; 8 bases agree with TRBD2. V dropped 6 bases and J dropped 4; count of bases not matched to a gene: 4. This CDR3 has 12 residues. The germline CDR1 and CDR2 sequences are DFQATT and SNEGSKA (reference sequence). This CDR3 is CSALAEGETQYF. CDR3 bases: TGCAGTGCACTAGCGGAGGGAGAGACCCAGTACTTC.

This clonotype was seen only a few times. This chain joins TRBV7-9 and TRBJ2-1; the D gene is possibly TRBD2 (5 bases). Germline CDR1 reads SEHNR; CDR2 reads FQNEAQ (reference sequence). Trimming took 7 bases from V and 6 from J, leaving 13 bases between them. The CDR3 totals 13 residues. CDR3 sequence (DNA): TGTGCCAGCATTCCGACGGGAATCAATGAGCAGTTCTTC. Its protein is CASIPTGINEQFF.

This clonotype appeared a few times. The chain has TRBV28 and TRBJ2-3, with D perhaps assigned TRBD1 or TRBD2 (5 bases each). The CDR3 is 15 residues long. Trimming took 6 bases from V and 6 from J, leaving 19 bases between them. Germline values: CDR1 MDHEN, CDR2 SYDVKM. The CDR3 region has the DNA TGTGCCAGCAGAACCCGGGGCAGCCGACGGGATACGCAGTATTTT. It translates to CASRTRGSRRDTQYF. The variable domain in full, with the rest retrieved from reference TRBV28 and TRBJ2-3, is DVKVTQSSRYLVKRTGEKVFLECVQDMDHENMFWYRQDPGLGLRLIYFSYDVKMKEKGDIPEGYSVSREKKERFSLILESASTNQTSMYLCASRTRGSRRDTQYFGPGTRLTVL.

This rearrangement joins TRBV19 to TRBJ2-3; D is ambiguous. CDR1 is LNHDA, CDR2 SQIVND, per germline (reference sequence). The CDR3 spans 14 residues. Trimming left V 4 bases short and J 2 bases short, with 10 bases between. CDR3 amino acids: CASSTTTHTDTQYF. CDR3 bases: TGTGCCAGTAGTACCACCACACACACAGATACGCAGTATTTT.

The rearrangement joins TRBV4-3 to TRBJ2-1; D is uncertain. Germline values: CDR1 LGHNA, CDR2 YSLEER. The CDR3 is 14 amino acids. V dropped 0 bases and J dropped 8 bases, with 11 bases sitting between them. CDR3 protein: CASSQDRPGHEQFF. The CDR3 bases are TGCGCCAGCAGCCAAGATCGGCCGGGTCATGAGCAGTTCTTC.

This clonotype was seen a handful of times. The gene calls are TRBV27 and TRBJ2-3; D is tentatively TRBD1 or TRBD2 (5 bases each). The germline V and J ends were trimmed by 2 bases and 6 bases, with 15 bases remaining between them. This CDR3 comprises 15 residues. Per the germline V gene, CDR1 is MNHEY and CDR2 is SMNVEV (reference sequence). DNA of the CDR3: TGTGCCAGCAGTTTAGCGGGCAGGGAGACGGATACGCAGTATTTT. Its protein product is CASSLAGRETDTQYF.

This chain uses TRBV6-5 with TRBJ1-4, with D perhaps matching TRBD1 (5 bases). This CDR3 comprises 14 residues. Germline V CDR1 and CDR2: MNHEY, SVGAGI. V was shortened by 6 bases and J by 6 bases, with 14 bases between the two germline ends. CDR3 region: CASSVRRGDEKLFF. Written as DNA, the CDR3 is TGTGCCAGCAGCGTACGTCGGGGGGATGAAAAACTGTTTTTT.

The sample holds one count of this clonotype. This chain joins TRBV15 and TRBJ1-2; D gene unclear. The germline gives CDR1 LNHNV, CDR2 YYDKDF (reference sequence). This CDR3 has 15 residues. V lost 1 base and J lost 4, with 13 bases in between. CDR3 DNA sequence: TGTGCCACCAGCAGAGTAGTAGGGTTATCCTATGGCTACACCTTC. This translates into CATSRVVGLSYGYTF.

This chain joins TRBV25-1 and TRBJ1-1; tentative D call: TRBD1 (6 bases). This CDR3 has 14 amino acids. Germline CDR1 is MGHDK and CDR2 is SYGVNS. V gave up 2 bases and J gave up 3 bases, with 10 bases separating them. The CDR3 coding sequence is TGTGCCAGCAGTGAAGGGGGCGGCCACACTGAAGCTTTCTTT. Its protein product is CASSEGGGHTEAFF.

The chain carries TRBV20-1 and TRBJ2-7; weak D call: TRBD1 (7 bases). CDR1 is DFQATT, CDR2 SNEGSKA, per germline (reference sequence). V lost 6 bases and J 2 bases, leaving 17 bases between the germline ends. The CDR3 is 14 residues long. The chain's CDR3 is CSAFDREVAYEQYF. The CDR3, as DNA: TGCAGTGCCTTCGACAGGGAGGTCGCCTACGAGCAGTACTTC.

Ten or more counts support this clonotype. The V call is TRBV7-3, the J call TRBJ2-7, with D possibly TRBD1 on 6 matching bases. The CDR3 is 13 amino acids. The V gene lost 6 bases and the J gene lost 3 bases, with 12 bases spanning the gap. The germline V gene has CDR1 SGHTA and CDR2 FQGTGA. The CDR3 DNA follows: TGTGCCAGCAGTGAGGCAGGGGTCTACGAGCAGTACTTC. Translation: CASSEAGVYEQYF.

CDR3 nucleotide sequence: TGTGCCAGCAGCGTTCCCGGGACGGCCTCTCAAGAGACCCAGTACTTC. This sequence encodes CASSVPGTASQETQYF. The rearrangement uses TRBV11-2 and TRBJ2-5, with D perhaps given as TRBD1 or TRBD2 (5 bases each). CDR1 is SGHAT and CDR2 is FQNNGV in the germline V gene. The CDR3 sequence is 16 residues long. V lost 5 bases to trimming and J lost 2 bases, with 18 bases between them.

The chain is built from TRBV4-1 and TRBJ2-3; perhaps TRBD2 as D (6 bases). The CDR3 loop spans 17 amino acids. V gave up 4 bases and J gave up 7 bases, with 24 bases separating them. Germline CDR1 reads MGHRA; CDR2 reads YSYEKL. In nucleotides, the CDR3 is TGCGCCAGCAGCCTTGAGCCGGGAGCGAATGCTCCACATACGCAGTATTTT. Translating it yields CASSLEPGANAPHTQYF.

The chain joins TRBV20-1 to TRBJ1-5; the D gene is possibly TRBD1 (5 bases). CDR3 length equals 13 residues. Germline V gene data show CDR1 as DFQATT and CDR2 as SNEGSKA (reference sequence). Trimming took 5 bases from V and 4 from J, leaving 12 bases between them. CDR3 sequence reads: CSAGGTANQPQHF. The CDR3 DNA sequence: TGCAGTGCTGGCGGGACGGCGAATCAGCCCCAGCATTTT.

The chain carries TRBV7-2 and TRBJ1-4; weak D call: TRBD1 (5 bases). Trimming cost V 2 bases and J 7 bases, with 11 bases left between them. The CDR3 sequence is 14 residues long. Germline CDR1 SGHTA, CDR2 FQGNSA. The CDR3 DNA sequence: TGTGCCAGCAGCTTACGGGAAGGGGCTGAAAAACTGTTTTTT. Its translation: CASSLREGAEKLFF. The whole variable domain, remainder taken from reference TRBV7-2 and TRBJ1-4, is GAGVSQSPSNKVTEKGKDVELRCDPISGHTALYWYRQSLGQGLEFLIYFQGNSAPDKSGLPSDRFSAERTGGSVSTLTIQRTQQEDSAVYLCASSLREGAEKLFFGSGTQLSVL.

This clonotype was detected a few times. The V call is TRBV7-3, the J call TRBJ2-1; TRBD2 matches at 10 bases. The ends lost 2 bases at V and 10 bases at J; junction bases unmatched: 5. The CDR3 is 14 amino acids. Germline CDR1 reads SGHTA; CDR2 reads FQGTGA. In DNA, the CDR3 is TGTGCCAGCAGCTTAGGGCCTAGCGGGGGAGAGCAGTTCTTC. Protein sequence: CASSLGPSGGEQFF.

The genes are TRBV20-1 and TRBJ1-2, with D possibly matching TRBD1 (5 bases). V lost 3 bases to trimming and J lost 0 bases, with 8 bases between them. The germline CDR1 and CDR2 sequences are DFQATT and SNEGSKA (reference sequence). The CDR3 runs to 13 residues. As DNA, the CDR3 is TGCAGTGCTAGTGGACACGCTAACTATGGCTACACCTTC. This encodes CSASGHANYGYTF.

This clonotype was found many times. The chain links TRBV4-2 to TRBJ2-3, with TRBD2 as a possible D gene (6 bases). Germline CDR1 reads LGHNA; CDR2 reads YNFKEQ. This CDR3 spans 15 amino acids. Between the trimmed V and J ends, which lost 3 bases and 6 bases, there was a span of 16 bases. This chain's CDR3 is CASSQRRAGGDTQYF. The CDR3 DNA reads as TGTGCCAGCAGCCAGAGGAGGGCGGGTGGGGATACGCAGTATTTT.

V gene TRBV15 combines with J gene TRBJ2-7; no definite D call. Germline loops: CDR1 LNHNV, CDR2 YYDKDF (reference sequence). The CDR3 consists of 13 residues. V lost 0 bases and J lost 3, with 6 bases in between. This CDR3 reads CATSRDGFYEQYF. The DNA of the CDR3 is TGTGCCACCAGCAGAGATGGGTTCTACGAGCAGTACTTC.

The rearrangement uses TRBV28 and TRBJ2-3; 10 bases are shared with TRBD2. This CDR3 contains 14 residues. Germline V gives CDR1 MDHEN, CDR2 SYDVKM. V trimming: 7 bases; J trimming: 8 bases; junction bases outside the gene matches: 9. This CDR3 reads CASKLAGLRGTQYF. The CDR3 region has the DNA TGTGCCAGCAAACTAGCGGGGCTCCGGGGTACGCAGTATTTT.

DNA of the CDR3: TGTGCCACTCTTGAAACAGATACGCAGTATTTT. This sequence encodes CATLETDTQYF. The rearrangement links TRBV12-3 or TRBV12-4 to TRBJ2-3; no clear D gene. The CDR3 is 11 residues long. Trimming took 10 bases from V and 3 from J, leaving 8 bases between them.

The J gene is TRBJ2-7, the V gene TRBV20-1; 7 bases match TRBD2. V lost 3 bases to trimming and J lost 0 bases; unmatched junction nucleotides: 5. The CDR3 is 14 amino acids. Looked up from germline, CDR1 is DFQATT and CDR2 is SNEGSKA (reference sequence). The chain's CDR3 is CSARPGGVSYEQYF. As DNA, the CDR3 is TGCAGTGCTAGGCCGGGGGGAGTCTCCTACGAGCAGTACTTC.